These 28 T cell receptor beta chains originate from one sample sequenced in a study of tumor-infiltrating lymphocytes in primary liver carcinoma. Starting from around 0.45 ug of total RNA, TCR beta cDNA was produced with a primer in the constant region. ARM-PCR, slightly modified, supplied the TCR beta libraries through three nested multiplex PCR rounds. Researchers ran the first two PCR rounds for roughly 11 cycles each with TRBV1-TRBV30 forward primers and a C-beta reverse primer. TCRdb passed the multiplex PCR reads through MiXCR, listing each CDR3 protein once. The sample has approximately 110,000 distinct CDR3 sequences; 65% are singletons. Each 20-30 mg portion of unsorted bulk tissue served as the source for co-extraction of RNA and DNA. Sequences were obtained from liver tumor tissue from sampling region 1. The subset is: tumor region T1, superior pole. These receptors were collected from an older woman with primary liver carcinoma and hepatitis B virus infection.

J is TRBJ2-2 and V is TRBV11-2; tentatively, D is TRBD2 (5 bases). Trimming removed 10 bases from V and 8 bases from J, with 17 bases in between. The CDR3 runs to 13 residues. Germline lookup yields CDR1 SGHAT and CDR2 FQNNGV. The CDR3 reads CANSLNRTGELFF. In nucleotides, the CDR3 is TGTGCCAACAGTTTAAATAGGACTGGGGAGCTGTTTTTT.

Comment on this clonotype: A single base separates this from a much larger clone, so it may be a read error. The J gene is TRBJ1-5, the V gene TRBV12-3 or TRBV12-4; 9 nucleotides align to TRBD1. The CDR3 runs to 17 residues. The J segment lost 6 bases and the V segment lost 5 bases, leaving 14 bases of the junction unmatched. The CDR3 reads CASSTTQGAKIGQPQHF. The CDR3 DNA sequence: TGTGCCAGCAGTACCACACAGGGGGCGAAAATCGGTCAGCCCCAGCATTTT.

A single count supports this clonotype. The V call is TRBV11-2, the J call TRBJ1-2; D unresolved. The CDR3 is made up of 13 amino acids. The germline V gene has CDR1 SGHAT and CDR2 FQNNGV. Trimming removed 2 bases at V and 5 bases at J, with 9 bases between. CDR3 in amino acids: CASSLCPTYGYTF. CDR3 DNA: TGTGCCAGCAGCTTATGTCCGACATATGGCTACACCTTC.

The chain employs TRBV24-1 and TRBJ1-5, with 8 bases matching TRBD1. With V trimmed by 5 bases and J by 3 bases, 5 bases remained unmatched. CDR1 is KGHDR, CDR2 SFDVKD, per germline. CDR3 length: 15 amino acids. CDR3 sequence: CATSGVGQDNQPQHF. The CDR3 DNA follows: TGTGCCACCAGTGGGGTGGGACAGGACAATCAGCCCCAGCATTTT.

As concerns this clonotype: This likely comes from a read error, as the CDR3 has no conserved phenylalanine or tryptophan at its end. The V and J genes are TRBV12-3 or TRBV12-4 and TRBJ1-5; 7 nucleotides line up with TRBD1. There are 14 residues in the CDR3. Trimming took 6 bases from V and 7 from J; bases not matched to a gene: 9. The CDR3 protein is CASRPGTVEQPQHL. In DNA, the CDR3 is TGTGCCAGCAGGCCGGGGACAGTGGAACAGCCCCAGCATCTT.

Ten or more counts support this clonotype. The CDR3 nucleotides read TGTGCCATCAGTGGGGCTAGGGCAGATACGCAGTATTTT. Translating gives CAISGARADTQYF. The chain uses TRBV10-3 and TRBJ2-3; D not certain. This CDR3 region has 13 residues. The V end was cut by 4 bases, the J end by 4 bases, with 9 bases between. Germline V gene lookup returns CDR1 ENHRY and CDR2 SYGVKD.

The CDR3 nucleotides read TGTGCCTGGAGAGGGACAGGGACATCAGCGGCCCAGCATTTT. It encodes CAWRGTGTSAAQHF. This chain links TRBV30 with TRBJ1-5, with 9 bases matching TRBD1. The CDR3 is made up of 14 amino acids. The V gene's germline CDR1 is GTSNPN and CDR2 SVGIG (reference sequence). J gave up 11 bases and V 3 bases, and 11 bases lay outside the gene matches.

As regards this clonotype: This may be a read error: a much more frequent sequence differs by one nucleotide. The rearrangement uses TRBV6-2 or TRBV6-3 and TRBJ2-5; D gene ambiguous. The CDR3 sequence is 16 residues long. Germline V CDR1 and CDR2: MNHEY, SVGEGT. The CDR3 region has the DNA TGTGCCAGAAGTTACTCGCATAGGAACAACCAAGAGACCCAGTACTTC. This sequence encodes CARSYSHRNNQETQYF.

This clonotype has just one count. No conserved phenylalanine or tryptophan is present at the end of the CDR3, so a read error is the likely explanation. It is unclear where the CDR3 begins or ends on the DNA, so no DNA is shown, and the CDR3 is as TCRdb lists it. The gene calls are TRBV6-5 and TRBJ1-6. The germline V gene encodes CDR1 MNHEY and CDR2 SVGAGI. The CDR3 has 15 amino acids, counting both end residues. The CDR3 here is CASSYSGSVGSPLHC.

This clonotype was counted only a few times. The CDR3 bases are TGTGCCAGCAGTTTCCTTCAGGAGACCCAGTACTTC. Its translation is CASSFLQETQYF. The chain is built from TRBV28 and TRBJ2-5; no definite D call. Germline V gene sequence: CDR1 MDHEN, CDR2 SYDVKM. The germline V and J ends were trimmed by 3 bases and 5 bases, with 7 bases remaining between them. The CDR3 covers 12 residues.

A note on this clonotype: Mismatch with germline at one junction end may stem from a read error. The chain links TRBV12-5 to TRBJ2-1; TRBD2 agrees at 9 bases. Germline loops: CDR1 LGHNT, CDR2 FRNRAP. The CDR3 runs to 18 residues. CDR3 sequence: CASGSHGGRGSSYSEQFF. As DNA, the CDR3 is TGTGCTAGTGGCTCGCATGGCGGGAGGGGTAGCTCCTACAGTGAGCAGTTCTTC.

The chain employs TRBV5-6 and TRBJ1-5; unclear D gene. The V gene's germline CDR1 is SGHDT and CDR2 YYEEEE. The CDR3 covers 16 residues. V was trimmed by 6 bases and J by 3 bases, leaving 19 bases between them. In DNA form, the CDR3 reads TGTGCCAGCATTAGCTCCCGATTCGGCGACAATCAGCCCCAGCATTTT. It translates to CASISSRFGDNQPQHF.

Notes on this clonotype: A junction end diverges from the germline sequence, so it may reflect a read error. The chain carries TRBV11-2 and TRBJ2-5; 7 positions agree with TRBD1. The CDR3 spans 13 residues. Germline lookup yields CDR1 SGHAT and CDR2 FQNNGV. CDR3 in DNA: TGTGTCAGCAGCTTAGAATCCAGGGGGACCCGGTACTTC. It encodes CVSSLESRGTRYF.

This clonotype was seen a handful of times. The chain couples TRBV5-1 to TRBJ1-2; D unresolved. Between the trimmed V and J ends, which lost 3 bases and 6 bases, there was a span of 15 bases. The CDR3 runs to 14 residues. The germline V gene encodes CDR1 SGHRS and CDR2 YFSETQ. The CDR3 sequence: CASSSREERDGYTF. CDR3 coding DNA: TGCGCCAGCAGCTCGAGGGAAGAGAGGGATGGCTACACCTTC.

About this clonotype itself: A much more abundant neighbour one base away suggests this may be a read error. This chain links TRBV6-2 or TRBV6-3 with TRBJ1-5; D call uncertain. CDR1 and CDR2 (germline): MNHEY, SVGEGT. This CDR3 is 16 amino acids long. V lost 2 bases and J lost 4, with 15 bases in between. The CDR3: CASSYAQWKGNQPQHF. CDR3 bases: TGTGCCAGCAGTTACGCCCAGTGGAAGGGTAATCAGCCCCAGCATTTT.

In its sample, this clonotype was seen many times. The chain has TRBV6-5 and TRBJ2-7; 13 bases align to TRBD2. V dropped 0 bases and J dropped 3; count of bases not matched to a gene: 8. This CDR3 spans 18 amino acids. Germline CDR1 reads MNHEY; CDR2 reads SVGAGI. CDR3 nucleotide sequence: TGTGCCAGCAGTTACTCCGGACTAGCGGGAGTGATTAACTACGAGCAGTACTTC. As protein: CASSYSGLAGVINYEQYF.

As to this clonotype: This sequence may be a read error, since a much larger clone differs from it by one base. The rearrangement joins TRBV6-1 to TRBJ2-7; either TRBD1 or TRBD2 may supply D (6 bases each). The CDR3 spans 15 residues. The germline V gene has CDR1 MNHNS and CDR2 SASEGT. Trimming removed 6 bases from V and 3 bases from J, with 18 bases in between. The CDR3 loop is CASSGQMGGRYEQYV. The CDR3 DNA follows: TGTGCCAGCAGCGGACAAATGGGGGGCCGCTACGAGCAGTACGTC.

This clonotype came up a few times. The chain couples TRBV28 to TRBJ2-5; 10 nucleotides agree with TRBD2. The J segment lost 2 bases and the V segment lost 6 bases, leaving 6 bases of the junction unmatched. The CDR3 length is 15 residues. CDR1 MDHEN and CDR2 SYDVKM come from the germline V gene. CDR3 nucleotide sequence: TGTGCCAGCAGCTCACTAGCGGGAAGGCAAGAGACCCAGTACTTC. It translates to CASSSLAGRQETQYF.

This clonotype has a count of ten or more. The chain couples TRBV19 to TRBJ1-3, with D possibly matching TRBD1 (5 bases). Trimming removed 9 bases at V and 8 bases at J, with 26 bases between. Germline assignment: CDR1 LNHDA and CDR2 SQIVND (reference sequence). The CDR3 covers 16 residues. In DNA form, the CDR3 reads TGTGCCAGCCGGATCGGGGACCGTCTTCGGGGAGACACCATATATTTT. Translation: CASRIGDRLRGDTIYF.

Of note for this clonotype: The junction and the germline gene differ at one end; a read error may be behind it. The rearrangement joins TRBV11-2 to TRBJ2-7, with 7 bases that match TRBD2. CDR3 length: 16 amino acids. In germline, CDR1 is SGHAT, CDR2 FQNNGV. CDR3 region: CASSYGGRTPGGEQYF. The DNA for the CDR3 is TGTGCCAGTAGCTACGGCGGAAGGACCCCGGGAGGCGAGCAGTACTTC.

The chain carries TRBV5-6 and TRBJ1-1, with D possibly TRBD1 on 5 matching bases. Trimming took 1 base from V and 2 from J, leaving 9 bases between them. This CDR3 is built from 14 residues. Germline loops: CDR1 SGHDT, CDR2 YYEEEE. The CDR3 DNA is TGTGCCAGCAGCTTGTTCGGGGGAAACACTGAAGCTTTCTTT. Its protein is CASSLFGGNTEAFF.

As concerns this clonotype: A read error is possible here, since a much larger clone lies one base away. The chain employs TRBV29-1 and TRBJ1-2, with 7 bases matching TRBD1. Germline CDR1 is SQVTM and CDR2 is ANQGSEA. The CDR3 runs 13 residues. Losses at the gene ends were 4 bases for V and 6 bases for J; bases not matched to a gene: 8. The CDR3 here is CSVGTGLTDGYTF. The CDR3 DNA sequence: TGCAGCGTTGGGACAGGCCTAACCGATGGCTACACCTTC. Drawing the rest from reference TRBV29-1 and TRBJ1-2, the complete variable domain is SAVISQKPSRDICQRGTSLTIQCQVDSQVTMMFWYRQQPGQSLTLIATANQGSEATYESGFVIDKFPISRPNLTFSTLTVSNMSPEDSSIYLCSVGTGLTDGYTFGSGTRLTVV.

This chain connects TRBV5-1 to TRBJ2-6; the match to TRBD1 covers 8 bases. The CDR3 sequence is 14 residues long. Per germline, CDR1 SGHRS and CDR2 YFSETQ. J gave up 11 bases and V 4 bases, and 8 bases lay outside the gene matches. The DNA for the CDR3 is TGCGCCAGCAGCCAAGGGGACAGGCTACACGTCCTGACTTTC. Translated, it gives CASSQGDRLHVLTF.

V and J are TRBV11-2 and TRBJ2-7; D is possibly TRBD2 (8 bases). V lost 7 bases and J 8 bases, leaving 27 bases between the germline ends. This CDR3 has 16 amino acids. Germline V lookup: CDR1 SGHAT, CDR2 FQNNGV. The CDR3 reads CASTTPAREARGQQYF. CDR3 DNA sequence: TGTGCCAGCACGACTCCTGCGCGGGAGGCAAGGGGGCAGCAGTACTTC.

On this clonotype: One junction end disagrees with the germline gene, perhaps due to a read error. This chain uses TRBV11-2 with TRBJ1-1; D uncertain. CDR1 SGHAT and CDR2 FQNNGV come from the germline V gene. The CDR3 contains 15 residues. CDR3 amino acids: CASSRIRGGNSEAFF. The CDR3, as DNA: TGTGCCAGCAGCCGGATCAGAGGCGGGAACTCTGAAGCTTTCTTT.

Of note for this clonotype: In this CDR3 the conserved last residue, phenylalanine or tryptophan, is missing, so a read error is likely. The CDR3 nucleotides are TGCGCCAGCAGTGAGTCGAGGCTAGCGGGAGATGAGCAGTTCTCC. It is translated as CASSESRLAGDEQFS. The chain links TRBV10-2 to TRBJ2-1, with TRBD2 matching over 10 bases. The germline gives CDR1 WSHSY, CDR2 SAAADI. The CDR3 length is 15 residues. The J segment lost 8 bases and the V segment lost 0 bases, leaving 4 bases of the junction unmatched.

This clonotype was recorded at least ten times. The chain carries TRBV4-1 and TRBJ2-5; 10 bases match TRBD1. The CDR3 spans 15 residues. V was pared by 4 bases and J by 5 bases, with 7 bases of the junction left unmatched. Germline CDR1 reads MGHRA; CDR2 reads YSYEKL. The CDR3 nucleotides are TGCGCCAGCAGCCCCCAGGGACAGGGGATTGAGACCCAGTACTTC. It yields the protein CASSPQGQGIETQYF.

The chain joins TRBV5-4 to TRBJ1-4; D may be TRBD1 (5 bases). Germline CDR1 is SGHNT and CDR2 is YYREEE (reference sequence). The ends were cut back, 4 bases at V and 6 bases at J, with 16 bases in the middle. This CDR3 contains 15 residues. CDR3 in DNA: TGTGCCAGCAGCATGTCGGGGGGTCCGGATGAAAAACTGTTTTTT. This encodes CASSMSGGPDEKLFF.